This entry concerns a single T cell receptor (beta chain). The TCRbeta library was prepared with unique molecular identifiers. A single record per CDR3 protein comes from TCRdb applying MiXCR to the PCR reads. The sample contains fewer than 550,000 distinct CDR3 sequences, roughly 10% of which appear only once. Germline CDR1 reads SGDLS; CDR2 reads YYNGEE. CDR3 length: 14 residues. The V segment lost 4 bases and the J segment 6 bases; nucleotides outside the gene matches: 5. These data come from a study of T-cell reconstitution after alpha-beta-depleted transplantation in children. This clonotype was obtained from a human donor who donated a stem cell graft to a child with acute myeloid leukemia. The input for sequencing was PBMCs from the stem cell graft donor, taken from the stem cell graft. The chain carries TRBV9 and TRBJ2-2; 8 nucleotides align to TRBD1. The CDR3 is CASSPGTGSGELFF. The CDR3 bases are TGTGCCAGCAGCCCTGGGACAGGATCCGGGGAGCTGTTTTTT.